The entry below describes one TCR beta chain. Its antigen has not been determined. No base qualities exist here, and no much larger clone lies one base off it. The library was built by means of the immunoSEQ multiplex PCR assay. A mixture of 60 forward primers for TCR Vbeta segments and 13 reverse primers for TCR Jbeta segments was used in the multiplex PCR. The CDR3 region of rearranged TCR beta genes was amplified from genomic DNA with a multiplex PCR assay. Amplified TCR beta libraries were sequenced as 87-base-pair reads on the Illumina HiSeq System. On the study's bioinformatics: A later analysis tallied tens of millions of unique TCR beta chains across the 550 to 850 repertoires, and some 12 million of those chains were shared by two or more donors. A nearest-neighbor algorithm error-corrected the raw reads and collapsed the reads into unique sequences, merging closely related sequences to remove PCR and sequencing errors. CDR3 sequences were aligned to IMGT reference sequences to assign V, D and J gene segments. For a sequence to be retained, at least a six-nucleotide match to both a V gene segment and a J gene segment was required. A rearrangement counted as productive if the CDR3 had no stop codons and remained in frame with V and J, and every other rearrangement counted as non-productive. Following IMGT convention, CDR3 was defined as the stretch from the second conserved V-encoded cysteine to the conserved J-encoded phenylalanine. In an earlier analysis of more than 550 of the donors, sequences lacking an unambiguous match to a single V gene segment were excluded. An earlier analysis of a few hundred of the donors classified V segments as functional when productive rearrangements were above 56.7% and as segregating when the standard deviation between donors was above 5%. A statistical classification framework was developed to diagnose cytomegalovirus status using the catalog of TCR beta chain sequences. In a later analysis, TCR nucleotide sequences were compared against IMGT/GENE-DB human TR gene sequences so that V and J genes could be assigned. In a later analysis, CDR3 sequences and most-parsimonious VDJ recombination scenarios were assigned using the TCRdist pipeline. In a later analysis, every TCR beta chain was defined by the combination of its CDR3 amino acid sequence and its V-gene family, and reads without a unique V-gene family were dropped. To address suspected cross-contamination and a sequencing artifact, a later analysis removed around 600 highly shared, low-generation-probability nucleotide sequences. In a later analysis, a clonal expansion index was calculated for each public chain from normalized within-repertoire ranks of inferred template counts. A later analysis computed generation probabilities with a VDJ recombination model fitted to out-of-frame rearrangements, and checked the results against IGoR. Hypergeometric tests were used in a later analysis to score TCR-TCR, TCR-HLA and TCR-CMV co-occurrence, with a repertoire-size bias correction applied to the TCR pairs. To estimate false discovery rates, a later analysis permuted the HLA or CMV assignments 20 times. In a later analysis, co-occurring TCRs were grouped using DBSCAN, and TCRdist sequence similarity was added for clustering within HLA-allele-positive subsets. Co-occurrence clustering excluded repertoires with fewer than 30,000 or more than 120,000 public chains, plus five with anomalous nucleotide sharing. What TCRdb holds here is the immuneACCESS table cut down to in-frame rearrangements. Part of the clones is not present; checked against another copy, under half of the missing clones reflect an unresolved V gene, and the others are unexplained. V and J calls and clone size are copied from that table; D and trimming were computed from the DNA. In this sample the table shows about 190,000 clones, about 86% of which occur a single time. Roughly 2% of the sample rests with the top ten.

The sample belongs to a study of cytomegalovirus exposure and HLA in healthy donors (dated by TCRdb to 2017 to 2019). With regard to the full study: According to an earlier analysis of 587 of the donors, roughly 180 million T cells yielded 120 million or so unique TCR beta sequences and approximately 300 Gb of sequence data. Of the 300 to 450 genotyped donors, around 81% fell in the genetic ancestry cluster associated with self-reported Caucasian donors. Donor age, sex, ethnicity and CMV serostatus were collected together with the repertoire data. Besides the first cohort of roughly 660 subjects, a separate validation cohort made up of 120 different subjects was used. High-throughput TCR immunosequencing, statistical association of individual TCRs with disease status, and machine learning were combined to predict cytomegalovirus infection status. Rather than drawing on any new phenotypic data, the later analysis identified candidate immune exposures from TCR beta sequences and the way those sequences occurred across donors. The study aimed to test whether cataloging public T cell receptors could reveal signatures of past pathogen exposure. On average, approximately 250,000 unique TCR beta nucleotide sequences were sequenced per donor among 398 genotyped donors of the cohort, with 15% to 20% of those sequences being non-productive. An earlier analysis of some 500 of the donors used high-throughput TCR beta sequencing to judge whether each TCR beta V gene segment behaved as functional or pseudogenic. The study profiled the T cell repertoires of under 700 subjects by immunosequencing and related them to cytomegalovirus serostatus. In a later analysis, previously published TCR beta repertoires from several hundred donors were re-analyzed and high-resolution HLA genotyping was added so that TCR occurrence patterns could be studied. Typing coverage varied by locus: roughly 629-630 donors for A, B, C, DRB1 and DQB1; approximately 500 for DQA1; approximately 570 for DPA1; more than 450 for DPB1. Every repertoire in the discovery cohort had been generated on one and the same sequencing platform. About 280 gigabases of sequencing data and tens of millions of unique TCR sequences made up an early release that covered approximately 700 HLA-typed donors. HLA typing covered class I and class II loci at four-digit resolution. Genome-wide SNP genotypes for about 60% of the roughly 700 donors were used in a later genetic analysis, which treated that subset as a discovery cohort. Roughly 5 DR-DQ haplotypes were handled as single units for association and clustering, since linkage in the cohort was strong. Beyond this particular receptor, the publication reports: In a later analysis, most CMV-associated TCR beta chains were found to appear HLA-restricted, with HLA associations seemingly driven largely by CMV exposure. Because counts were too low, approximately 18 rarely observed V segments, including chromosome 9 orphons, were excluded from the earlier analysis of some 540 of the donors. Strong co-occurrence of HLA alleles, especially DR and DQ, made assigning TCR associations to individual alleles difficult. The classifier was reported to diagnose cytomegalovirus status with high specificity and sensitivity in both the original and validation cohorts. A cluster of highly shared sequence variants was judged likely to be a technical artifact of the sequencing pipeline. Immune exposure information for the cohort was limited to CMV serostatus. A further reported finding was that TCR beta sequences accurately predicted the HLA-A and HLA-B alleles for most subjects in the first cohort. The study listed over 150 TCR beta chains as associated with cytomegalovirus. In a later analysis, several top co-occurrence clusters were reported to appear linked to parvovirus B19, influenza, CMV and Epstein-Barr virus. In an earlier analysis of 587 of the donors, most TCR beta V segments were observed in productive rearrangements about 87% or about 30% of the time, broadly matching IMGT annotations. Three of the identified cytomegalovirus-associated TCR beta chains were confirmed in vitro to be specific for cytomegalovirus antigens. The cohort was sequenced for TCR beta chains only, and without alpha or paired-chain data the features that could be detected were limited. The authors suggested that the approach could potentially be generalized to other disease states and immunological phenotypes. A later genetic analysis reported fewer N-insertions in productive TCRs among donors in an Asian-associated ancestry cluster than the approximately 670-donor mean. An association between a missense DCLRE1C variant and V-gene and J-gene trimming of TCR beta chains was found in a later genetic analysis and replicated in an independent cohort. Across donors, most TCR sequences were observed very rarely, whereas some public TCRs were present in many individuals. A later analysis found that HLA-associated TCR beta chains were more clonally expanded and had lower generation probabilities than equally common non-associated chains. Correlated functional status among segregating V segments might be attributable to linkage disequilibrium, but an unknown experimental factor could not be ruled out. Specific HLA alleles were associated with some 15,000 TCR beta sequences at a false discovery rate of 0.05 in a later analysis. According to a later analysis, TCR association rates differed among HLA loci, with DRB1 alleles showing the most associated TCRs and HLA-C alleles showing the fewest. HLA typing was unavailable for some donors at each locus, so association tests used only the typed subset. Sequencing depth was assumed to be roughly uniform across donors in the presence/absence analyses, though that assumption may not hold. Some IMGT-functional V segments, including TRBV6-2 and TRBV6-3, could not be distinguished by the 87-base-pair reads and were therefore excluded.

The cohort consisted of 670 or so healthy bone marrow donors. All cohort members were sampled while nominally healthy, although unrecorded immune exposures were likely present. The donor was CMV seropositive and belonged to the group of 250 to 350 seropositive cohort members. Each donor provided a peripheral blood sample, and peripheral blood mononuclear cells were used for TCR beta sequencing. The Qiagen DNeasy Blood Extraction Kit was used to extract genomic DNA from the blood cell samples. Trimming costs V 6 bases and J 5 bases, and their ends lie 16 bases apart. From the germline V gene, CDR1 is SGHRS and CDR2 is YFSETQ. The CDR3 spans 14 residues, from the cysteine through the phenylalanine. The CDR3 DNA has 42 bases and is translated from base 1.

The chain links TRBV5-1 with TRBJ2-3; TRBD2 is a possible D gene, resting on 7 matching bases. Sequencing input: PBMCs. The sequence was obtained from a woman between 18 and 29 years old in good health and CMV-seropositive. Read as DNA, the sequence is TGCGCCAGCACCCTAGGGGGGGTTGGAGATACGCAGTATTTT. This sequence encodes CASTLGGVGDTQYF.